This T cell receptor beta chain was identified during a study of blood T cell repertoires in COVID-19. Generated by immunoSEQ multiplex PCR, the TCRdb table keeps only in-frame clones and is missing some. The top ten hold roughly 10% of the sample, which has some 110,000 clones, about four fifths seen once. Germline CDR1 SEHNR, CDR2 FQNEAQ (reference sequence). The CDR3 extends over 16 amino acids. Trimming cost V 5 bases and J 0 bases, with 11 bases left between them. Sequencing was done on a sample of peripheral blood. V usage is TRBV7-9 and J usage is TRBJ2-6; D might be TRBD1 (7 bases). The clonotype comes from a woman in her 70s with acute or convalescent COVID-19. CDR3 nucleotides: TGTGCCAGCAGCGGGCAGGGGGGCTCTGGGGCCAACGTCCTGACTTTC. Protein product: CASSGQGGSGANVLTF.